These 11 T cell receptor beta chains were all obtained from the same sample, sequenced in a study of patients and donors after allogeneic stem cell transplantation. TCRdb itself ran the RT-PCR reads through MiXCR, one entry per CDR3 protein. The sample lists about a million distinct CDR3 sequences; roughly 18% were seen once. The specimen sequenced was blood, either unsorted or a sorted T cell fraction (not recorded which). All receptors come from a human donor who was either an allogeneic HSCT recipient or a stem cell or donor lymphocyte infusion donor (not recorded which). It is not recorded whose cells these are; they may come from a transplant donor.

This clonotype was seen a few times. V usage is TRBV20-1 and J usage is TRBJ2-7; 8 bases align to TRBD1. The CDR3 covers 12 residues. Trimming removed 3 bases from V and 7 bases from J; junction bases left unmatched: 5. Germline CDR1 and CDR2: DFQATT and SNEGSKA (reference sequence). The CDR3 is CSARDRAVEQYF. CDR3 nucleotides: TGCAGTGCTAGGGACAGGGCGGTAGAGCAGTACTTC.

A few counts support this clonotype. This rearrangement joins TRBV24-1 to TRBJ2-2; D is perhaps TRBD1 (6 bases). This CDR3 has 17 amino acids. Trimming took 4 bases from V and 5 from J, leaving 19 bases between them. Per the germline V gene, CDR1 is KGHDR and CDR2 is SFDVKD. For the CDR3, the DNA is TGTGCCACCAGTGACCGCTCCCTCTCGCAGGGGACCGGGGAGCTGTTTTTT. The encoded protein is CATSDRSLSQGTGELFF.

This clonotype was counted between two and nine times. V is TRBV20-1 and J is TRBJ1-5, with D perhaps matching TRBD1 (5 bases). The CDR3 consists of 13 residues. V dropped 4 bases and J dropped 11 bases, with 18 bases sitting between them. CDR1 DFQATT and CDR2 SNEGSKA come from the germline V gene (reference sequence). The CDR3 coding sequence is TGCAGTGCTATGGGTGAGGGGCGGAGGGCCCAGCATTTT. The encoded protein is CSAMGEGRRAQHF.

This clonotype came up a few times. The genes are TRBV5-1 and TRBJ2-3; possible D gene TRBD2, 5 bases. This CDR3 contains 15 residues. The V gene lost 4 bases and the J gene lost 4 bases, with 16 bases spanning the gap. Germline V lookup: CDR1 SGHRS, CDR2 YFSETQ. DNA for the CDR3: TGCGCCAGCAGCCTAAGTCCGTTCGGGGCAGATACGCAGTATTTT. Amino acids: CASSLSPFGADTQYF.

The chain uses TRBV29-1 and TRBJ1-3; no firm D call. Germline-derived CDR1 and CDR2 are SQVTM and ANQGSEA. V gave up 8 bases and J gave up 4 bases, with 15 bases separating them. This CDR3 region has 13 residues. The CDR3, as DNA: TGCAGCTCAACGATGGTCGGCGGAAACACCATATATTTT. Encoded protein: CSSTMVGGNTIYF.

This clonotype was detected only a few times. This chain joins TRBV3-1 and TRBJ2-7; D call uncertain. The CDR3 has 15 amino acids. Germline assignment: CDR1 LGHDT and CDR2 YNNKEL (reference sequence). The V and J ends lost 1 base and 1 base respectively, with 11 bases between them. The chain's CDR3 is CASSQGWAGSYEQYF. CDR3 sequence (DNA): TGTGCCAGCAGCCAAGGATGGGCCGGGTCCTACGAGCAGTACTTC.

The chain uses TRBV7-2 and TRBJ2-2; tentatively, D is TRBD2 (5 bases). The CDR3 is 15 amino acids. Per the germline V gene, CDR1 is SGHTA and CDR2 is FQGNSA. Trimming removed 2 bases from V and 2 bases from J, with 9 bases in between. DNA for the CDR3: TGTGCCAGCAGCTTACAAGCGGCCAACACCGGGGAGCTGTTTTTT. It encodes CASSLQAANTGELFF.

This clonotype showed up many times. This chain joins TRBV29-1 and TRBJ1-5; 9 positions agree with TRBD1. V gave up 4 bases and J gave up 5 bases; unmatched junction bases: 0. Germline CDR1 reads SQVTM; CDR2 reads ANQGSEA. CDR3 length equals 12 residues. The CDR3 nucleotides read TGCAGCGTTGGGGACAGGGATCAGCCCCAGCATTTT. The encoded protein is CSVGDRDQPQHF.

This clonotype was found a few times. This chain links TRBV21-1 with TRBJ2-3; TRBD1, the table's D call, was not compared with the DNA. TRBV21-1 is a known pseudogene. The length of the CDR3 is 15 residues. The CDR3 region is CASTNGGGGSDTQYF. The DNA of the CDR3 is TGTGCCAGCACCAACGGGGGGGGCGGGTCAGATACGCAGTATTTT.

This clonotype was found a few times. The chain combines TRBV12-5 with TRBJ1-1; possibly TRBD1 for D (5 bases). CDR1 and CDR2 from the germline V gene are LGHNT and FRNRAP. The CDR3 contains 14 residues. V was trimmed by 6 bases and J by 8 bases, leaving 19 bases between them. CDR3 region: CASGARGRTLEAFF. CDR3 DNA: TGTGCTAGTGGCGCCCGGGGACGGACCTTAGAAGCTTTCTTT.

CDR3 sequence (DNA): TGCAGTGCTTATCTAGCGGGGGGCGACAATGAGCAGTTCTTC. Encoded protein: CSAYLAGGDNEQFF. V usage is TRBV20-1 and J usage is TRBJ2-1, with TRBD2 matching 11 bases. The germline V gene encodes CDR1 DFQATT and CDR2 SNEGSKA (reference sequence). The CDR3 is 14 amino acids. Unmatched junction bases numbered 5, after V lost 5 bases and J lost 5 bases.